The 19 T cell receptor beta chains presented below share a single source sample, sequenced in a study of blood T cell repertoires in COVID-19. Method: immunoSEQ multiplex PCR; TCRdb's copy keeps in-frame clones and lacks some. The sample holds about 42,000 clones, approximately 80% seen once. What was sequenced was peripheral blood. All receptors derive from a man in his forties or fifties with active COVID-19.

The chain has TRBV27 and TRBJ2-3; the D gene is possibly TRBD2 (5 bases). The CDR3 totals 16 residues. V was clipped by 1 base and J by 4 bases, with 15 bases between them. Germline V gene sequence: CDR1 MNHEY, CDR2 SMNVEV (reference sequence). CDR3: CASSLFNVGVADTQYF. Here the CDR3 DNA reads TGTGCCAGCAGTTTATTTAACGTCGGGGTTGCAGATACGCAGTATTTT.

The chain is built from TRBV10-3 and TRBJ2-5; possible D gene TRBD2, 6 bases. The CDR3 runs to 13 residues. Trimming shortened V by 2 bases and J by 9 bases, and 13 bases separated the two germline ends. The germline CDR1 and CDR2 sequences are ENHRY and SYGVKD. CDR3 nucleotide sequence: TGTGCCATCAGTGAGGCAGGCGGGGTGGCCCAGTACTTC. Its translation: CAISEAGGVAQYF.

This clone was recorded only once. The J gene is TRBJ2-7, the V gene TRBV11-2; 9 bases fit TRBD1. Losses at the gene ends were 5 bases for V and 3 bases for J; bases not matched to a gene: 5. This CDR3 has 14 amino acids. Germline CDR1 is SGHAT and CDR2 is FQNNGV. CDR3 bases: TGTGCCAGCAGCGTTGAGACAGGGGGCTACGAGCAGTACTTC. It specifies CASSVETGGYEQYF.

The rearrangement links TRBV4-3 to TRBJ2-3; perhaps TRBD2 as D (7 bases). Germline CDR1 reads LGHNA; CDR2 reads YSLEER. Trimming left V 2 bases short and J 9 bases short, with 24 bases between. The CDR3 has 17 amino acids. CDR3 residues: CASSQRGAGEGSLTQYF. The CDR3 bases are TGCGCCAGCAGCCAACGGGGGGCGGGAGAAGGGTCGCTCACGCAGTATTTT.

The V call is TRBV19, the J call TRBJ2-7; 7 nucleotides match TRBD1. The germline V gene encodes CDR1 LNHDA and CDR2 SQIVND (reference sequence). The CDR3 is 14 residues long. V shed 7 bases and J 0 bases; nucleotides not matched to a gene: 6. CDR3 sequence reads: CASTKRQGSYEQYF. CDR3 coding DNA: TGTGCCAGTACAAAACGACAGGGCTCCTACGAGCAGTACTTC.

This clone was counted between two and nine times. The V and J genes are TRBV7-2 and TRBJ2-3; D is unclear. Germline lookup yields CDR1 SGHTA and CDR2 FQGNSA. V was clipped by 3 bases and J by 0 bases, with 10 bases between them. This CDR3 spans 15 amino acids. CDR3 DNA sequence: TGTGCCAGCAGCTTTGGGCCTGTGAGCACAGATACGCAGTATTTT. This encodes CASSFGPVSTDTQYF.

The chain uses TRBV10-3 and TRBJ1-2, with 9 bases that match TRBD1. The CDR3 covers 15 residues. Germline V gene sequence: CDR1 ENHRY, CDR2 SYGVKD. V trimming: 0 bases; J trimming: 6 bases; junction bases outside the gene matches: 5. The CDR3 protein is CAISESGQGTHGYTF. In DNA form, the CDR3 reads TGTGCCATCAGTGAGTCAGGACAGGGGACACATGGCTACACCTTC.

The chain is built from TRBV20-1 and TRBJ2-3; 8 nucleotides line up with TRBD2. With 3 bases clipped from V and 1 base from J, the junction kept 9 bases outside the gene matches. Germline CDR1 DFQATT, CDR2 SNEGSKA (reference sequence). The length of the CDR3 is 16 residues. The DNA for the CDR3 is TGCAGTGCTAGTGCGCCCCGAGCGGGGGGCACAGATACGCAGTATTTT. Amino acid sequence: CSASAPRAGGTDTQYF.

The chain recombines TRBV2 with TRBJ1-5, with D perhaps matching TRBD1 (6 bases). CDR3 length equals 14 residues. Trimming took 5 bases from V and 4 from J, leaving 12 bases between them. Per germline, CDR1 SNHLY and CDR2 FYNNEI. The DNA for the CDR3 is TGTGCCAGCAGTAACAGGGTAGGAAATCAGCCCCAGCATTTT. This encodes CASSNRVGNQPQHF.

J is TRBJ2-7 and V is TRBV10-3; TRBD2 matches at 8 bases. There are 14 residues in the CDR3. Germline trimming cut 3 bases from V and 4 bases from J; bases unmatched to any gene: 5. Germline V gives CDR1 ENHRY, CDR2 SYGVKD. Written as DNA, the CDR3 is TGTGCCATCAGTGACCGGGGGGGGAATTACGAGCAGTACTTC. It translates to CAISDRGGNYEQYF.

The chain employs TRBV5-6 and TRBJ2-3; D uncertain. The V and J ends lost 3 bases and 6 bases respectively, with 8 bases between them. CDR1 is SGHDT, CDR2 YYEEEE, per germline. The CDR3 loop spans 12 amino acids. CDR3 sequence: CASSSFQDTQYF. CDR3 bases: TGTGCCAGCAGCTCCTTCCAGGATACGCAGTATTTT.

V and J are TRBV11-3 and TRBJ2-2; no clear D. The germline gives CDR1 SGHNT, CDR2 YENEEA. Trimming pared 2 bases from V and 1 base from J, leaving 11 bases between. The CDR3 runs to 16 residues. Here the CDR3 DNA reads TGTGCCAGCAGCTTACGTACGCCGGGGAACACCGGGGAGCTGTTTTTT. Its translation: CASSLRTPGNTGELFF.

The V call is TRBV5-8, the J call TRBJ2-5; weak D call: TRBD2 (7 bases). With 2 bases removed from V and 5 bases from J, the gap between germline ends came to 16 bases. Germline CDR1 SGHTS, CDR2 YDEGEE. The CDR3 is 15 amino acids. CDR3 residues: CASSFGWGGRETQYF. The DNA of the CDR3 is TGTGCCAGCAGCTTCGGTTGGGGGGGCCGGGAGACCCAGTACTTC.

The rearrangement joins TRBV5-6 to TRBJ2-5; D perhaps matches TRBD2 (5 bases). The germline CDR1 and CDR2 sequences are SGHDT and YYEEEE. The V end was cut by 2 bases, the J end by 2 bases, with 10 bases between. This CDR3 has 14 amino acids. The CDR3 reads CASSFRRTQETQYF. In DNA form, the CDR3 reads TGTGCCAGCAGCTTCCGACGGACTCAAGAGACCCAGTACTTC.

The chain has TRBV28 and TRBJ1-5, with TRBD1 matching 9 bases. The CDR3 has 14 residues. Germline lookup yields CDR1 MDHEN and CDR2 SYDVKM. V dropped 6 bases and J dropped 7; count of bases not matched to a gene: 7. In DNA, the CDR3 is TGTGCCAGCAGGGCGGACAGGGGTTGGCAGCCCCAGCATTTT. It translates to CASRADRGWQPQHF.

V is TRBV7-8 and J is TRBJ2-7; possibly TRBD2 for D (6 bases). The CDR3 covers 14 residues. V lost 1 base and J 6 bases, leaving 13 bases between the germline ends. Germline V gives CDR1 SGHVS, CDR2 FQNEAQ. The CDR3, as DNA: TGTGCCAGCAGCTTAGAGCGGGCTAGCGTCGAGCAGTACTTC. Translation: CASSLERASVEQYF.

The rearrangement links TRBV7-8 to TRBJ2-7, with D unclear. Between the trimmed V and J ends, which lost 3 bases and 2 bases, there was a span of 8 bases. This CDR3 is 13 amino acids long. Germline lookup yields CDR1 SGHVS and CDR2 FQNEAQ. DNA for the CDR3: TGTGCCAGCAGCTTTGGCGGAACCTACGAGCAGTACTTC. Amino acid sequence: CASSFGGTYEQYF.

This clone came up once. V is TRBV7-3 and J is TRBJ1-1; D is possibly TRBD1 (5 bases). Trimming removed 1 base from V and 7 bases from J, with 10 bases in between. This CDR3 spans 13 amino acids. From germline, CDR1 is SGHTA and CDR2 FQGTGA. The CDR3 is CASSLRGESEAFF. The CDR3 nucleotides are TGTGCCAGCAGCTTAAGGGGGGAAAGTGAAGCTTTCTTT.

In DNA form, the CDR3 reads TGTGCCAGCAGACCGGGACAGGGCCGCAATGAGCAGTTCTTC. It encodes CASRPGQGRNEQFF. The chain links TRBV11-3 to TRBJ2-1; 9 bases agree with TRBD1. CDR3 length: 14 amino acids. With 6 bases clipped from V and 6 bases from J, the junction kept 6 bases outside the gene matches. CDR1 is SGHNT and CDR2 is YENEEA in the germline V gene.